This TCR beta chain is from a study of T cells after yellow fever vaccination. Notes on the study in general: Booster sampling recovered most clones from primary vaccination (96% CD4, roughly 88% CD8). Contaminating bulk clonotypes could be abundant in FACS-sorted repertoires.

This clonotype was counted between two and nine times. Antigen specificity is unknown. The V end was cut by 6 bases, the J end by 1 base, with 27 bases between. CDR3 size: 19 residues. Germline CDR1 SGHAT, CDR2 FQNNGV. Using its own MiXCR run on the 5' RACE reads, TCRdb lists one record per CDR3 protein. Of a few hundred thousand distinct CDR3 sequences in the sample, around 6.8% are singletons; the top ten hold over 15%. Source: PBMCs, taken 35 to 50 days after the first yellow fever vaccination. The clonotype comes from a young man who received the YFV17D yellow fever vaccine. The V and J genes are TRBV11-2 and TRBJ2-5; either TRBD1 or TRBD2 may fit D (5 bases each). The CDR3 DNA is TGTGCCAGCAGAACCCGGGGCGGATTTTGTCGTTTTTGCCAAGAGACCCAGTACTTC. Amino acid sequence: CASRTRGGFCRFCQETQYF. The complete variable domain, with remaining parts taken from reference TRBV11-2 and TRBJ2-5, reads EAGVAQSPRYKIIEKRQSVAFWCNPISGHATLYWYQQILGQGPKLLIQFQNNGVVDDSQLPKDRFSAERLKGVDSTLKIQPAKLEDSAVYLCASRTRGGFCRFCQETQYFGPGTRLLVL.